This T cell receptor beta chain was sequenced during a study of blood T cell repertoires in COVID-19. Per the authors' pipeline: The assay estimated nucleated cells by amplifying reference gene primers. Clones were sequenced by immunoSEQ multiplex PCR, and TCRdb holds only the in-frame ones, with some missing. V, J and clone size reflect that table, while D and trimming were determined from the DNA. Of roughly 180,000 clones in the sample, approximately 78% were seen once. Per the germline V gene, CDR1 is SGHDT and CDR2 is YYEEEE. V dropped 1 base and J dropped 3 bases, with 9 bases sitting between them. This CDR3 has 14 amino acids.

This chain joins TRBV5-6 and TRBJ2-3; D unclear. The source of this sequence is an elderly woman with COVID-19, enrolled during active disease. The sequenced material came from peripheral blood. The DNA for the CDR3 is TGTGCCAGCAGCTTGCTCGTCGAGACAGATACGCAGTATTTT. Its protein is CASSLLVETDTQYF.